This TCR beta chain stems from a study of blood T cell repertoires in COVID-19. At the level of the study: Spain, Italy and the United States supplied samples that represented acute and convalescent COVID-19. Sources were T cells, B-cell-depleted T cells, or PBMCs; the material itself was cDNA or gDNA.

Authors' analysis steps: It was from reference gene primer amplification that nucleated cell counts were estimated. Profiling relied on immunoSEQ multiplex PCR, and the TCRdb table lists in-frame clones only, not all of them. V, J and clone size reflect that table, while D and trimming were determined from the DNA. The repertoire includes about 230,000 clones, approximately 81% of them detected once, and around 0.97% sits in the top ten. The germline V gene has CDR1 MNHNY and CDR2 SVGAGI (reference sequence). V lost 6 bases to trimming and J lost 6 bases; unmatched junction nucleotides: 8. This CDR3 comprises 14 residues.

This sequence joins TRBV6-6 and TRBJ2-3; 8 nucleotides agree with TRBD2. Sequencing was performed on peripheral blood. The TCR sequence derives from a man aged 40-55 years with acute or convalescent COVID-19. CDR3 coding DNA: TGTGCCAGCAGCCGTCGGGGGGGCCCCGATACGCAGTATTTT. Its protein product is CASSRRGGPDTQYF.